This TCR beta chain was recorded in a study of technical replicates of blood from four donors. The protocol was immunoSEQ multiplex PCR, while the TCRdb copy is restricted to in-frame clones and leaves out a portion. The table lists approximately 29,000 clones, about 92% of them singletons. The CDR3 totals 11 residues. The V gene's germline CDR1 is MNHNS and CDR2 SASEGT. V was trimmed by 5 bases and J by 11 bases, leaving 12 bases between them. This chain links TRBV6-1 with TRBJ1-1; D call uncertain. Sequencing was performed on PBMCs. The clonotype originates from a human donor in good health. Some clones in this sample may be carry-over from other donors' samples. CDR3 nucleotide sequence: TGTGCCAGCAGTCGGGAGTATGATGCTTTCTTT. Protein: CASSREYDAFF.